Listed here are 9 T cell receptor beta chains from one sample, sequenced in a study of T cell repertoires in ileal Crohn's disease. Assay: immunoSEQ multiplex PCR; the TCRdb copy retains only in-frame clones and omits some. This table has thousands of clones, approximately 78% appearing once. The sequenced sample consisted of ileal tissue. The receptor set was obtained from an adult with Crohn's disease.

V usage is TRBV9 and J usage is TRBJ2-1; 10 positions match TRBD2. Germline-derived CDR1 and CDR2 are SGDLS and YYNGEE. The CDR3 has 15 residues. The trim removed 2 bases at V and 2 bases at J, leaving 1 base unmatched. This CDR3 reads CASSVGLAAYNEQFF. The CDR3 coding sequence is TGTGCCAGCAGCGTCGGACTAGCGGCCTACAATGAGCAGTTCTTC.

The chain employs TRBV5-1 and TRBJ2-2, with D hard to call. The CDR3 spans 16 residues. The germline gives CDR1 SGHRS, CDR2 YFSETQ. V lost 0 bases to trimming and J lost 0 bases, with 9 bases between them. The CDR3 here is CASSLVSLANTGELFF. The CDR3 DNA reads TGCGCCAGCAGCTTGGTGTCACTCGCGAACACCGGGGAGCTGTTTTTT.

This clone came up once. The rearrangement links TRBV13 to TRBJ2-3; tentative D call: TRBD2 (5 bases). CDR1 and CDR2 from the germline V gene are PRHDT and FYEKMQ (reference sequence). Trimming stripped 3 bases from V and 6 bases from J, with 13 bases between. This CDR3 region has 14 residues. CDR3 residues: CASSFARGTDTQYF. In nucleotides, the CDR3 is TGTGCCAGCAGCTTCGCCCGGGGTACGGATACGCAGTATTTT.

V is TRBV28 and J is TRBJ1-1; unclear D gene. This CDR3 is built from 17 residues. The ends were cut back, 5 bases at V and 0 bases at J, with 19 bases in the middle. Germline V gene data show CDR1 as MDHEN and CDR2 as SYDVKM. For the CDR3, the DNA is TGTGCCAGCAGTCCGCCACTCCCAAACCGAATGAACACTGAAGCTTTCTTT. It encodes CASSPPLPNRMNTEAFF.

The V and J genes are TRBV5-1 and TRBJ2-3, with 11 bases aligning to TRBD2. Unmatched junction bases numbered 4, after V lost 2 bases and J lost 5 bases. The CDR3 length is 15 residues. CDR1 is SGHRS, CDR2 YFSETQ, per germline. The CDR3 sequence is CASSFSGGAGDTQYF. CDR3 nucleotides: TGCGCCAGCAGCTTTAGCGGGGGGGCTGGAGATACGCAGTATTTT.

Judged by abundance, this clone is large (0.1 to 1%). The CDR3 protein is CASSQEGGGTKDTQYF. CDR3 coding DNA: TGCGCCAGCAGCCAAGAGGGAGGGGGGACAAAAGATACGCAGTATTTT. The chain joins TRBV4-1 to TRBJ2-3; weak D call: TRBD2 (7 bases). V was trimmed by 0 bases and J by 5 bases, leaving 15 bases between them. Germline V gene sequence: CDR1 MGHRA, CDR2 YSYEKL. The CDR3 sequence is 16 residues long.

The chain employs TRBV5-8 and TRBJ2-5; possibly TRBD1 for D (5 bases). The V and J ends lost 2 bases and 0 bases respectively, with 8 bases between them. CDR3 length: 14 residues. CDR1 is SGHTS, CDR2 YDEGEE, per germline. The CDR3, as DNA: TGTGCCAGCAGCTTTAGACAGCACCAAGAGACCCAGTACTTC. Protein product: CASSFRQHQETQYF.

The chain uses TRBV6-4 and TRBJ2-1; TRBD2 aligns across 14 bases. Germline V gene sequence: CDR1 MRHNA, CDR2 SNTAGT. The trim removed 0 bases at V and 6 bases at J, leaving 1 base unmatched. The CDR3 covers 16 residues. CDR3 protein: CASSDSTSGGANEQFF. Written as DNA, the CDR3 is TGTGCCAGCAGTGACTCGACTAGCGGGGGGGCCAATGAGCAGTTCTTC.

The V call is TRBV4-3, the J call TRBJ2-7; D may be TRBD2 (6 bases). This CDR3 is 14 amino acids long. Germline lookup yields CDR1 LGHNA and CDR2 YSLEER. V was pared by 3 bases and J by 3 bases, with 12 bases between. CDR3 amino acids: CASSQGRGVYEQYF. The CDR3 nucleotides read TGCGCCAGCAGCCAGGGGCGGGGAGTCTACGAGCAGTACTTC.